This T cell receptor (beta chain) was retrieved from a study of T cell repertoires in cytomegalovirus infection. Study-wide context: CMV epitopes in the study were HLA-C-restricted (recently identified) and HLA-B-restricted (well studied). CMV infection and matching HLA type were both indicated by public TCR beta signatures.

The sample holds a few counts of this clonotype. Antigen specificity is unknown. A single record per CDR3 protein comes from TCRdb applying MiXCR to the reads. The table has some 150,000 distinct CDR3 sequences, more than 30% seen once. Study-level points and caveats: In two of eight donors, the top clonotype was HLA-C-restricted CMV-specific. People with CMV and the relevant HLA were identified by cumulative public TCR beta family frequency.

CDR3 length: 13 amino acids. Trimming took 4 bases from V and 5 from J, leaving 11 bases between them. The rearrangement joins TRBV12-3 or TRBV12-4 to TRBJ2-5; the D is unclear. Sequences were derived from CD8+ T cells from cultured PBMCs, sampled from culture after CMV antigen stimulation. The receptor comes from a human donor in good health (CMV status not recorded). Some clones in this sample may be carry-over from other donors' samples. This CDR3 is CASSSTRDETQYF. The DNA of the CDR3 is TGTGCCAGCAGTTCGACGAGAGATGAGACCCAGTACTTC.